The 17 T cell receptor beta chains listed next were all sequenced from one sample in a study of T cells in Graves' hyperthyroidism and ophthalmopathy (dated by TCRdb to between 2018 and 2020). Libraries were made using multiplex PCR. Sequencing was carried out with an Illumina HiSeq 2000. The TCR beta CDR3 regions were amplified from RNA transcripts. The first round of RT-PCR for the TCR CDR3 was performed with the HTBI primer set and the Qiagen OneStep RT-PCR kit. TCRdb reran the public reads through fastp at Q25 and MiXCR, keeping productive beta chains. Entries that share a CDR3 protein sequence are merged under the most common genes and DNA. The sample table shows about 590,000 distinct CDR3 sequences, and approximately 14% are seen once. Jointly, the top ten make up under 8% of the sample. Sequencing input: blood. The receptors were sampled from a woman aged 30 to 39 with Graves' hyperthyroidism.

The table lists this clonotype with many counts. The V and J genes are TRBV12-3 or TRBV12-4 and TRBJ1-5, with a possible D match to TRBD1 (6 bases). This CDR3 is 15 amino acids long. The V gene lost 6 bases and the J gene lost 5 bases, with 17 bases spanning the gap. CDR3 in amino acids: CASSLVGGPYQPQHF. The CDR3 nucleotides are TGTGCCAGCAGCCTCGTAGGGGGGCCCTATCAGCCCCAGCATTTT.

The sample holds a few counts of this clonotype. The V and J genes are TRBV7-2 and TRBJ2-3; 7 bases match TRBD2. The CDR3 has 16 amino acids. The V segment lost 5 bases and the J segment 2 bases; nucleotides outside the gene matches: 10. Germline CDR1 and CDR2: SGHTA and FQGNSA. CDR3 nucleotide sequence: TGTGCCAGCAGCCATTGTTCTAGCGGATACACAGATACGCAGTATTTT. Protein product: CASSHCSSGYTDTQYF.

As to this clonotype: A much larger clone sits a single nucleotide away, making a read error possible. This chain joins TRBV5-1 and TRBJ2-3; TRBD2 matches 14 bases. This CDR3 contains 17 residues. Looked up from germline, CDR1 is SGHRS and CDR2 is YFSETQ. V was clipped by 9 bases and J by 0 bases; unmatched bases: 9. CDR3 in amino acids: CAISTGLAGVSTDTQYF. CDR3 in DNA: TGCGCCATATCCACGGGACTAGCGGGAGTGAGCACAGATACGCAGTATTTT.

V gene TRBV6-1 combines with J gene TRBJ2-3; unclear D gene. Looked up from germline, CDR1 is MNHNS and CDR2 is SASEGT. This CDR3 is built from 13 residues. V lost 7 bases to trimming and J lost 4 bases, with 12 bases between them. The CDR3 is CASKVERSDTQYF. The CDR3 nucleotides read TGTGCCAGCAAAGTCGAACGGTCAGATACGCAGTATTTT.

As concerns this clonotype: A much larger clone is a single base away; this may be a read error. CDR3 in DNA: TGTGCCATCGGTGAGTCGGGATGGAGGGACAGCCCGTCTGGGGCCAACGTCCTGACTTTC. This gives the protein CAIGESGWRDSPSGANVLTF. The V and J genes are TRBV10-3 and TRBJ2-6; a possible D gene is TRBD1 (7 bases). The CDR3 runs 20 residues. The germline CDR1 and CDR2 sequences are ENHRY and SYGVKD.

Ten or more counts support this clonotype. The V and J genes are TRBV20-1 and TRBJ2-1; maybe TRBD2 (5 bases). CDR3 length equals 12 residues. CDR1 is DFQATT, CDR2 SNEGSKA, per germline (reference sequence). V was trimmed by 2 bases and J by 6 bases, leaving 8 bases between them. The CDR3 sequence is CSARTRFNEQFF. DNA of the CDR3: TGCAGTGCTAGAACTAGATTCAATGAGCAGTTCTTC.

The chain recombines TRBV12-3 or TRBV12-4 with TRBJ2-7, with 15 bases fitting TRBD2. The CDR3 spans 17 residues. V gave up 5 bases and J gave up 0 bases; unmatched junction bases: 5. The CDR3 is CASSAGTSGRTSYEQYF. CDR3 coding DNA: TGTGCCAGCAGTGCCGGGACTAGCGGGAGGACCTCCTACGAGCAGTACTTC.

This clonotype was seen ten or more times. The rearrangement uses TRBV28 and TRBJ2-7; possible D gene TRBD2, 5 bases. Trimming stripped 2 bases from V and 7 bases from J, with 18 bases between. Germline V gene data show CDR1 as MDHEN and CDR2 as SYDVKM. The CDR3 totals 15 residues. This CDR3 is CASSLGGTKWEEQYF. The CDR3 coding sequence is TGTGCCAGCAGTTTAGGTGGAACCAAGTGGGAGGAGCAGTACTTC.

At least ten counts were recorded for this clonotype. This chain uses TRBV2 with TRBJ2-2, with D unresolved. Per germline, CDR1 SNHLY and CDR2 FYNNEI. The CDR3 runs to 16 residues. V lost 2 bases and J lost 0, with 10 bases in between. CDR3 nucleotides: TGTGCCAGCAGTGAATGGGGATTCGCGAACACCGGGGAGCTGTTTTTT. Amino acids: CASSEWGFANTGELFF.

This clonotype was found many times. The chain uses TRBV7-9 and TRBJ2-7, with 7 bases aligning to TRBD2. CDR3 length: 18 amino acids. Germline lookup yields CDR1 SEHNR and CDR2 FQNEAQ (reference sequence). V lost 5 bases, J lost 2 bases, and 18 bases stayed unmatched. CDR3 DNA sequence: TGTGCCAGCAGCCAAGGGTCGGGGACTAAACAAAGAGCCTACGAGCAGTACTTC. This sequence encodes CASSQGSGTKQRAYEQYF.

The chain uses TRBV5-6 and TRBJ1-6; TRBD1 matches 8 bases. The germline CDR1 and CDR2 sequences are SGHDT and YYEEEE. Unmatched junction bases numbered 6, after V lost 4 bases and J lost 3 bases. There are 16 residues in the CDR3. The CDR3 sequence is CASSGLTGVYNSPLHF. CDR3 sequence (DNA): TGTGCCAGCAGCGGGTTGACAGGGGTCTATAATTCACCCCTCCACTTT.

The CDR3 region has the DNA TGTGCCAGCAGGGACCTTAGCGGGAGAATGATAGATACGCAGTATTTT. Amino acid sequence: CASRDLSGRMIDTQYF. V gene TRBV6-1 combines with J gene TRBJ2-3; 9 nucleotides agree with TRBD2. The CDR3 extends over 16 amino acids. From germline, CDR1 is MNHNS and CDR2 SASEGT. Trimming at V came to 6 bases and at J to 5 bases, leaving 12 bases not matched to a gene.

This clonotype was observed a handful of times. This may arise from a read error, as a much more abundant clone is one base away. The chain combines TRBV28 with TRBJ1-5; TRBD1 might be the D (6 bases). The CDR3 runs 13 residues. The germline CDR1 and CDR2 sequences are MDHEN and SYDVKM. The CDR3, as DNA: TGTGCCGGCAGTTTTAGGGGGATCCAGCCCCAGCATTTT. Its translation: CAGSFRGIQPQHF.

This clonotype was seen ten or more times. For the CDR3, the DNA is TGTGCCAGCAGCTTAGGCGGGAGGTCCCACGAGCAGTACTTC. It specifies CASSLGGRSHEQYF. The genes are TRBV7-8 and TRBJ2-7; 8 nucleotides match TRBD2. The germline CDR1 and CDR2 sequences are SGHVS and FQNEAQ. V lost 1 base and J lost 5; bases outside the gene matches: 4. The CDR3 has 14 residues.

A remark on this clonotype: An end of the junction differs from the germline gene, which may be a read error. The CDR3 DNA follows: TGTGCCGGCAGTTCGGGACTAGCGGGAGATAATGAGCAGTTCTTC. This codes for CAGSSGLAGDNEQFF. This chain connects TRBV6-5 to TRBJ2-1; 14 bases are a match to TRBD2. Germline loops: CDR1 MNHEY, CDR2 SVGAGI. This CDR3 comprises 15 residues.

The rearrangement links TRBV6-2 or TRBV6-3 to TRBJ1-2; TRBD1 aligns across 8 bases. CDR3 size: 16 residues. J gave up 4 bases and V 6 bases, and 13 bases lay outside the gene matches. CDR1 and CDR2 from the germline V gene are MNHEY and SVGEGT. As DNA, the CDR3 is TGTGCCAGCAGATACAATCAGGGGGCTAACGGCTATGGCTACACCTTC. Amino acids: CASRYNQGANGYGYTF.

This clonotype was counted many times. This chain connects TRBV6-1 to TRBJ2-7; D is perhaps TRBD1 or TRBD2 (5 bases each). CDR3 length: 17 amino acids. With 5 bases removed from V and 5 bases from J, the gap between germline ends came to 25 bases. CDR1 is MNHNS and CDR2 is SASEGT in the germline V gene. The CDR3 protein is CASSFFSGPRELDEQYF. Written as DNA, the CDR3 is TGTGCCAGCAGTTTTTTTTCGGGGCCACGGGAACTAGACGAGCAGTACTTC.